This entry concerns a single T cell receptor beta chain. Its antigen is currently unknown. The entry originates in a study of cytomegalovirus exposure and HLA in healthy donors. Study-wide results and caveats: After further analysis at a later stage, 16,951 TCR beta sequences were associated with HLA alleles at 0.05 false discovery rate. A later analysis found TCR association rates differed by HLA locus, highest for DRB1 and lowest for HLA-C. What a later analysis reportedly showed was that an Asian-associated ancestry cluster had fewer N-insertions than the roughly 700-donor mean.

The PCR ran on 60 Vbeta and 13 Jbeta primers. Original analysis: Later, roughly 86 million unique TCR beta chains were counted in an analysis, and roughly 11 million of them were shared. The method was immunoSEQ multiplex PCR; TCRdb's version includes in-frame clones alone and lacks a portion of them. The V and J calls and clone size come from that table; D and trimming were worked out from the DNA. The sample spans more than 95,000 clones; the ten largest clones claim 2% to 2.5%. The V segment lost 4 bases and the J segment 0 bases; nucleotides outside the gene matches: 4. Germline values: CDR1 SGHNT, CDR2 YYREEE (reference sequence). This CDR3 comprises 14 residues.

This receptor was obtained from a man aged 40-50 years in good health and CMV-seronegative. The sample taken for sequencing was PBMCs. The rearrangement uses TRBV5-4 and TRBJ2-7; 7 bases agree with TRBD2. The CDR3 region has the DNA TGTGCCAGCAGCAGCGGGGTGAGCTCCTACGAGCAGTACTTC. This gives the protein CASSSGVSSYEQYF.